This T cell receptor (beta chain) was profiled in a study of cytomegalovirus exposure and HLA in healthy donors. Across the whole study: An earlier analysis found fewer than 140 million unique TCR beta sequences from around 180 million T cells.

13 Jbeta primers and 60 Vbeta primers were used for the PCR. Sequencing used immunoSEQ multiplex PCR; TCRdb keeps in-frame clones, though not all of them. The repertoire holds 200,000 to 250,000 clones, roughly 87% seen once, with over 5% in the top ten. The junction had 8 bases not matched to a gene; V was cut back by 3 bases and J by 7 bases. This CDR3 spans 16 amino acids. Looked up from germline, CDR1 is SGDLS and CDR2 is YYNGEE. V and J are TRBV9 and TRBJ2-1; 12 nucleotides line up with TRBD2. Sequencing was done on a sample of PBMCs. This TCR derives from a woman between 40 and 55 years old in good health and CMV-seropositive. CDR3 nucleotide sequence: TGTGCCAGCAGCGGAAGACTAGCGGGGGTAGATAATGAGCAGTTCTTC. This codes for CASSGRLAGVDNEQFF.